This record concerns one TCR beta chain sequence. This sample stems from a study of blood T cell repertoires in COVID-19. Study context: There were acute and convalescent COVID-19 samples, and they came from the United States, Italy and Spain. The cDNA or gDNA used as material had been derived from T cells, B-cell-depleted T cells, or PBMCs.

Looked up from germline, CDR1 is SGHNT and CDR2 is YENEEA. V was trimmed by 5 bases and J by 3 bases, leaving 7 bases between them. CDR3 length: 12 residues. The participants were between roughly 18 and 100 years old and came from under 25 US areas. Two negative PCRs, clearance, or symptom resolution had been documented for recovered Cohort 3 donors. Only in-frame clones appear in the TCRdb table, and some are missing; sequencing was by immunoSEQ multiplex PCR. Of approximately 490,000 clones in the sample, about nine tenths were seen once. The gene calls are TRBV11-3 and TRBJ1-2; a possible D gene is TRBD1 (5 bases). The sequencing input was PBMCs or T cells enriched from blood (not recorded which). The source of this sequence is a woman aged 60-75 years who had recovered from COVID-19. The CDR3 region is CASSQTDYGYTF. The CDR3 DNA reads TGTGCCAGCAGCCAGACAGACTATGGCTACACCTTC.